This T cell receptor (beta chain) comes out of a study of T cell responses to AZD1222 COVID-19 vaccine. Findings and limits, study-wide: Breadth and depth of Spike-specific TCRs rose after two AZD1222 doses. Among those given AZD1222, only 6 or 7 were seropositive at baseline. Reportedly, close to half of spike-specific TCRs are directed against unmutated variant regions.

Of note for this clone: The antigen remains undetermined.

Generated by immunoSEQ multiplex PCR, the TCRdb table keeps only in-frame clones and is missing some. The data contain roughly 150,000 clones, around 88% of them singletons. This CDR3 comprises 16 residues. From germline, CDR1 is MNHEY and CDR2 SMNVEV (reference sequence). The germline V and J ends were trimmed by 3 bases and 0 bases, with 12 bases remaining between them. This chain uses TRBV27 with TRBJ1-5; a weak D match, TRBD1 (5 bases). Sequencing used peripheral blood, obtained 28 days after the second AZD1222 dose. This receptor was identified in an adult who received the AZD1222 COVID-19 vaccine. Here the CDR3 reads CASSFATGGSNQPQHF. CDR3 DNA sequence: TGTGCCAGCAGTTTCGCCACCGGGGGTAGCAATCAGCCCCAGCATTTT.